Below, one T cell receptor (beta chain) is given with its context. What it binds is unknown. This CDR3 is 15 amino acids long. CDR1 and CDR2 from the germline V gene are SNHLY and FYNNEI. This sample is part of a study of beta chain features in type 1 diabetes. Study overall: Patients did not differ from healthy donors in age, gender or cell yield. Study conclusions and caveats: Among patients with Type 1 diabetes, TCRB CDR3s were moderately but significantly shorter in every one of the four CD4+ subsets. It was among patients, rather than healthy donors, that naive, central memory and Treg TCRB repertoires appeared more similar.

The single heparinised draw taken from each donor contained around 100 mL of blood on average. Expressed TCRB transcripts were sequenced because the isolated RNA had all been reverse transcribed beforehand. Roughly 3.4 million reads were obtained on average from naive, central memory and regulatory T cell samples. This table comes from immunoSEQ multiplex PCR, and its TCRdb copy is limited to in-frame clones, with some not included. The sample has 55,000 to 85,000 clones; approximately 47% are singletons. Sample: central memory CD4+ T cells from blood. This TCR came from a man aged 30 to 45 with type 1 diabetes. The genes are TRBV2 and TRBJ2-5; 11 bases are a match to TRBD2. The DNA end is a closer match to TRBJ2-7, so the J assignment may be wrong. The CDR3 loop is CASKPGTSGTYEQYF. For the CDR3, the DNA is TGTGCCAGCAAACCCGGGACTAGCGGTACCTACGAGCAGTACTTC.